The 20 T cell receptor beta chains below all came from one sample that was sequenced in a study of T cell responses to AZD1222 COVID-19 vaccine (dated by TCRdb to the early 2020s). Receptor amplification or capture employed the immunoSEQ multiplex PCR assay. TCRdb holds this immuneACCESS table with in-frame rearrangements only. Some clones are missing; in checked studies, unresolved V genes explain under half, and the rest has no known cause. The sample yields 60,000 to 85,000 clones; 87% were counted once. Of the sample, less than 20% is held by the ten largest clones. The label giving this sample's time point can be read as: about 28 days (+/-7) after the second vaccine dose. This sample comprised peripheral blood, obtained 28 days after the second AZD1222 dose. The receptors originated from an adult who received the AZD1222 COVID-19 vaccine.

This rearrangement joins TRBV24-1 to TRBJ2-2; D uncertain. The germline V gene has CDR1 KGHDR and CDR2 SFDVKD. V was trimmed by 4 bases and J by 0 bases, leaving 8 bases between them. The CDR3 contains 15 residues. Here the CDR3 reads CATSDRQTNTGELFF. The CDR3 DNA sequence: TGTGCCACCAGTGACAGACAAACGAACACCGGGGAGCTGTTTTTT.

The CDR3 region is CAKQGDEQYF. CDR3 DNA: TGTGCCAAACAGGGTGACGAGCAGTACTTC. The rearrangement links TRBV21-1 to TRBJ2-7; the table assigns TRBD1, which was not confirmed against the DNA. TRBV21-1 is a recognized pseudogene. The CDR3 loop spans 10 amino acids.

The chain couples TRBV9 to TRBJ1-2; possibly TRBD1 for D (6 bases). The germline V gene encodes CDR1 SGDLS and CDR2 YYNGEE. Trimming cost V 9 bases and J 7 bases, with 19 bases left between them. The CDR3 sequence is 13 residues long. The CDR3 is CAIPLGRGCGYTF. Written as DNA, the CDR3 is TGTGCCATTCCGCTCGGAAGGGGGTGTGGCTACACCTTC.

The chain recombines TRBV18 with TRBJ1-2, with D maybe TRBD1 (5 bases). The CDR3 runs to 15 residues. V lost 2 bases, J lost 4 bases, and 14 bases lay in between. Germline V CDR1 and CDR2: KGHSH, LQKENI. This chain's CDR3 is CASSPGQGVSYGYTF. The CDR3 DNA reads TGTGCCAGCTCACCAGGGCAGGGAGTCAGCTATGGCTACACCTTC.

This chain connects TRBV30 to TRBJ1-4, with a tentative D call TRBD1 (5 bases). This CDR3 spans 12 amino acids. The V gene's germline CDR1 is GTSNPN and CDR2 SVGIG (reference sequence). Trimming took off 5 bases at V and 8 bases at J, with 12 bases between the two ends. Written as DNA, the CDR3 is TGTGCCTGGGGGGGACTGTTCGAAAAACTGTTTTTT. Amino acids: CAWGGLFEKLFF.

The chain carries TRBV19 and TRBJ2-5; possible D gene TRBD2, 5 bases. This CDR3 comprises 15 residues. Germline assignment: CDR1 LNHDA and CDR2 SQIVND (reference sequence). Trimming took 3 bases from V and 5 from J, leaving 16 bases between them. CDR3 bases: TGTGCCAGTAGTATCGCGGGCAGGACCGCTGAGACCCAGTACTTC. It encodes CASSIAGRTAETQYF.

This clone showed up just once. This chain uses TRBV11-2 with TRBJ2-1, with D possibly called TRBD1 or TRBD2 (5 bases each). V dropped 2 bases and J dropped 0 bases, with 11 bases sitting between them. The CDR3 is made up of 16 amino acids. Germline CDR1 and CDR2: SGHAT and FQNNGV. In DNA, the CDR3 is TGTGCCAGCAGCTTATTATCAGGGAGCTCCTACAATGAGCAGTTCTTC. Amino acids: CASSLLSGSSYNEQFF.

The V gene is TRBV5-4, the J gene TRBJ2-3; 7 nucleotides line up with TRBD2. V gave up 1 base and J gave up 4 bases; unmatched junction bases: 3. The germline V gene has CDR1 SGHNT and CDR2 YYREEE (reference sequence). This CDR3 has 14 residues. CDR3 sequence reads: CASSLRLAADTQYF. CDR3 nucleotide sequence: TGTGCCAGCAGCTTGCGCCTAGCGGCAGATACGCAGTATTTT.

The rearrangement joins TRBV28 to TRBJ1-2, with D hard to call. The CDR3 contains 13 residues. V was trimmed by 6 bases and J by 0 bases, leaving 8 bases between them. CDR1 is MDHEN, CDR2 SYDVKM, per germline. The CDR3, as DNA: TGTGCCAGCAGGATGGACGCTAACTATGGCTACACCTTC. This sequence encodes CASRMDANYGYTF.

This chain joins TRBV7-2 and TRBJ1-2; no clear D. V was clipped by 5 bases and J by 4 bases, with 17 bases between them. This CDR3 is 15 amino acids long. In germline, CDR1 is SGHTA, CDR2 FQGNSA. The CDR3 spells CASSPARDMGYGYTF. CDR3 in DNA: TGTGCCAGCAGCCCCGCCCGGGATATGGGCTATGGCTACACCTTC. Drawing the rest from reference TRBV7-2 and TRBJ1-2, the complete variable domain is GAGVSQSPSNKVTEKGKDVELRCDPISGHTALYWYRQSLGQGLEFLIYFQGNSAPDKSGLPSDRFSAERTGGSVSTLTIQRTQQEDSAVYLCASSPARDMGYGYTFGSGTRLTVV.

Ten or more counts support this clone. V gene TRBV30 combines with J gene TRBJ1-5; D gene ambiguous. Trimming took 1 base from V and 5 from J, leaving 9 bases between them. This CDR3 has 13 amino acids. Germline V gene sequence: CDR1 GTSNPN, CDR2 SVGIG (reference sequence). CDR3 sequence reads: CAWSDDTDQPQHF. DNA of the CDR3: TGTGCCTGGAGTGATGACACGGATCAGCCCCAGCATTTT.

The V and J genes are TRBV7-3 and TRBJ2-1, with 11 bases identical to TRBD2. The CDR3 loop spans 13 amino acids. Per germline, CDR1 SGHTA and CDR2 FQGTGA. Unmatched junction bases numbered 4, after V lost 0 bases and J lost 15 bases. The CDR3 DNA sequence: TGTGCCAGCAGCTTAACTAGCGGGGGGGCTCTGTTCTTC. Encoded protein: CASSLTSGGALFF.

The V call is TRBV28, the J call TRBJ2-5, with a possible D match to TRBD2 (6 bases). From germline, CDR1 is MDHEN and CDR2 SYDVKM. V was shortened by 4 bases and J by 5 bases, with 14 bases between the two germline ends. This CDR3 has 14 amino acids. The CDR3 region is CASSWRGLGETQYF. Written as DNA, the CDR3 is TGTGCCAGCAGTTGGCGGGGTTTGGGGGAGACCCAGTACTTC.

The gene calls are TRBV5-4 and TRBJ1-2; TRBD1 matches 7 bases. This CDR3 has 13 amino acids. The germline V gene has CDR1 SGHNT and CDR2 YYREEE (reference sequence). V lost 5 bases to trimming and J lost 6 bases; unmatched junction nucleotides: 7. CDR3 region: CASRPPGGNGYTF. The CDR3 region has the DNA TGTGCCAGCAGGCCTCCAGGGGGGAATGGCTACACCTTC.

This clone was detected only once. This rearrangement joins TRBV4-2 to TRBJ1-6; D may be TRBD1 (5 bases). V lost 0 bases to trimming and J lost 7 bases, with 13 bases between them. The CDR3 spans 16 residues. CDR1 LGHNA and CDR2 YNFKEQ come from the germline V gene. CDR3 sequence reads: CASSQDRATPNSPLHF. Here the CDR3 DNA reads TGTGCCAGCAGCCAAGACAGGGCAACCCCAAATTCACCCCTCCACTTT.

This clone was observed a single time. The gene calls are TRBV5-8 and TRBJ1-6; D is undetermined. The CDR3 consists of 15 residues. Germline V gene data show CDR1 as SGHTS and CDR2 as YDEGEE. The germline V and J ends were trimmed by 7 bases and 2 bases, with 13 bases remaining between them. DNA of the CDR3: TGTGCCAGCCGACCCGGAACGACCTATAATTCACCCCTCCACTTT. Encoded protein: CASRPGTTYNSPLHF.

The chain combines TRBV4-1 with TRBJ1-1; tentatively, D is TRBD1 (5 bases). Germline V gene lookup returns CDR1 MGHRA and CDR2 YSYEKL. The CDR3 spans 14 residues. V was pared by 0 bases and J by 4 bases, with 9 bases between. CDR3 in DNA: TGCGCCAGCAGCCAAGACGCGGGACTCACTGAAGCTTTCTTT. This translates into CASSQDAGLTEAFF.

Remarks on this clone: A much bigger clone sits one base away, suggesting this may be a read error. Additional DNA sequences in this sample encode the identical CDR3. The gene calls are TRBV7-2 and TRBJ1-6; D remains unclear. Germline V gives CDR1 SGHTA, CDR2 FQGNSA. The CDR3 consists of 15 residues. Trimming took 3 bases from V and 0 from J, leaving 6 bases between them. CDR3 amino acids: CASSFVSSYNSPLHF. The CDR3 region has the DNA TGTGCCAGCAGCTTCGTAAGCTCCTATAATTCACCCCTCCACTTT.

The rearrangement links TRBV30 to TRBJ1-4; D remains ambiguous. V lost 1 base to trimming and J lost 8 bases, with 5 bases between them. The CDR3 sequence is 11 residues long. The germline gives CDR1 GTSNPN, CDR2 SVGIG (reference sequence). The DNA of the CDR3 is TGTGCCTGGAGTGAAAGGGAAAAACTGTTTTTT. This translates into CAWSEREKLFF. The full variable domain, completed using reference TRBV30 and TRBJ1-4, is SQTIHQWPATLVQPVGSPLSLECTVEGTSNPNLYWYRQAAGRGLQLLFYSVGIGQISSEVPQNLSASRPQDRQFILSSKKLLLSDSGFYLCAWSEREKLFFGSGTQLSVL.

This clone was seen a few times. This chain links TRBV27 with TRBJ2-5; 11 bases align to TRBD1. The CDR3 length is 14 residues. V was clipped by 7 bases and J by 4 bases; unmatched bases: 5. Germline assignment: CDR1 MNHEY and CDR2 SMNVEV (reference sequence). The CDR3 DNA sequence: TGTGCCAGCACCAGGACAGGGGGCGGAGAGACCCAGTACTTC. Translating it yields CASTRTGGGETQYF.